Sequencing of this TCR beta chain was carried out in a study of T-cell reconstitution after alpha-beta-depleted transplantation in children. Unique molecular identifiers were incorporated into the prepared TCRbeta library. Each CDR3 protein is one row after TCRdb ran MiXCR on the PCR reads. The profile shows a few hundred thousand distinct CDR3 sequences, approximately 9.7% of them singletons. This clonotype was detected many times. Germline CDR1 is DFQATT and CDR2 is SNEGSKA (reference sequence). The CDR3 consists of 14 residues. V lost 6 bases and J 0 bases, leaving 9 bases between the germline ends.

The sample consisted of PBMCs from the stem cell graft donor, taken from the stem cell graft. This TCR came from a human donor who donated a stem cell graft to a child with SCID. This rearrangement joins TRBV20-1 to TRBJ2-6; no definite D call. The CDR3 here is CSAPQPSGANVLTF. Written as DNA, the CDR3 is TGCAGTGCGCCACAACCCTCTGGGGCCAACGTCCTGACTTTC.